This T cell receptor beta chain was identified in a study of blood T cell repertoires in COVID-19. Method: immunoSEQ multiplex PCR; TCRdb's copy keeps in-frame clones and lacks some. Among 75,000 to 100,000 clones listed, 65% to 85% were seen once. The receptor's source is a woman of 80 years or more with acute or convalescent COVID-19. Sequenced input: peripheral blood.

The CDR3 loop reads CASSSQQGAGETQYF. The DNA of the CDR3 is TGTGCCAGCAGCTCCCAACAGGGGGCCGGAGAGACCCAGTACTTC. The chain uses TRBV7-8 and TRBJ2-5, with TRBD1 identical over 9 bases. After removal of 4 bases from V and 4 bases from J, the junction contained 7 bases not matched to a gene. CDR3 length: 15 amino acids. Germline V gene sequence: CDR1 SGHVS, CDR2 FQNEAQ.